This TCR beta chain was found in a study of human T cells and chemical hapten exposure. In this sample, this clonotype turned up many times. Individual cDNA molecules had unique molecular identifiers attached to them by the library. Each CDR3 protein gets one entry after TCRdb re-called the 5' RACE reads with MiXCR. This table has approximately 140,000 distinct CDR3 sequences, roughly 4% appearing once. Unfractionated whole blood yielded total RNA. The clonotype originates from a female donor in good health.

The CDR3 loop is CSVGGGNQPQHF. The DNA of the CDR3 is TGCAGCGTCGGAGGGGGCAATCAGCCCCAGCATTTT. This chain links TRBV29-1 with TRBJ1-5; maybe TRBD1 (5 bases). The CDR3 loop spans 12 amino acids. Germline CDR1 and CDR2: SQVTM and ANQGSEA. Trimming left V 6 bases short and J 2 bases short, with 8 bases between.